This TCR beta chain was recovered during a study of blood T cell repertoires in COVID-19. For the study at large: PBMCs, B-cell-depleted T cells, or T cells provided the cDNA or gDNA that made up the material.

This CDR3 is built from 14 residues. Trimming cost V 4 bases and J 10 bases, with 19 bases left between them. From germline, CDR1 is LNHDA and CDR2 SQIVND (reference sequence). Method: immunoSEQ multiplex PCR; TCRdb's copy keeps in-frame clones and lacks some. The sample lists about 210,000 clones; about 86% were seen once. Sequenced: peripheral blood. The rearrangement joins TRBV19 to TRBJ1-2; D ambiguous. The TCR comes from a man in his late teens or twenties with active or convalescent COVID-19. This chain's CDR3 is CASSTPSVDLSYTF. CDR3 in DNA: TGTGCCAGTAGTACCCCCTCGGTAGATTTGTCCTACACCTTC.